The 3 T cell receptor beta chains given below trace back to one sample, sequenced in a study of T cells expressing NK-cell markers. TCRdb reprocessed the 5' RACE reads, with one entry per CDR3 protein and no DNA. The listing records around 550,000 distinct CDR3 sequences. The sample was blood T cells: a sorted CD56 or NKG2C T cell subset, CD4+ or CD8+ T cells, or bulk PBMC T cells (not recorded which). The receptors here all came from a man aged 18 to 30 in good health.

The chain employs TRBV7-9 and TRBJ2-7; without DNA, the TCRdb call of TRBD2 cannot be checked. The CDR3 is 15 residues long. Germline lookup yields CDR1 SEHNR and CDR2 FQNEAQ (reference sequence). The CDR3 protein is CASSLVGVVGNEQYF. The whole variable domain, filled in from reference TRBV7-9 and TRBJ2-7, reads DTGVSQNPRHKITKRGQNVTFRCDPISEHNRLYWYRQTLGQGPEFLTYFQNEAQLEKSRLLSDRFSAERPKGSFSTLEIQRTEQGDSAMYLCASSLVGVVGNEQYFGPGTRLTVT.

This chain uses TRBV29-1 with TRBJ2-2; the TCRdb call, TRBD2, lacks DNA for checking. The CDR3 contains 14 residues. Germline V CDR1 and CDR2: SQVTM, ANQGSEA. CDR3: CSATPLDATGELFF.

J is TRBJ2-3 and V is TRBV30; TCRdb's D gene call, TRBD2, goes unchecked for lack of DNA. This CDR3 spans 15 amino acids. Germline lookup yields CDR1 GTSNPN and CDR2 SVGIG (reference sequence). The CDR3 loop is CAWSYSGRAKDTQYF.